This T cell receptor beta chain was sequenced during a study of shared clonotypes between healthy human individuals. The study, taken as a whole, reports: Sharing of clonotypes among donors was expected to vary with sequencing depth.

Sequencing on ten immunoSEQ deep assay plates was performed for unsorted PBMC DNA. As originally analysed: ImmunoSEQ junction-only sequences lacked quality scores, so their filtering differed. Clones were sequenced by immunoSEQ multiplex PCR, and TCRdb holds only the in-frame ones, with some missing. D and trimming were read from the DNA, whereas the V and J calls and clone size are those reported in that table. Of approximately 470,000 clones listed, roughly 80% are singletons. About this clone: Its matching antigen is unknown.

The CDR3 runs to 15 residues. V lost 2 bases and J lost 5, with 13 bases in between. Germline CDR1 and CDR2: SGHVS and FQNEAQ. The source of this sequence is a woman aged 40 to 50 in good health. Some clones in this sample may be carry-over from other donors' samples. Sequencing was carried out using PBMCs. V gene TRBV7-8 combines with J gene TRBJ1-5; D perhaps matches TRBD1 (5 bases). The DNA for the CDR3 is TGTGCCAGCAGCTTATTCGCGGGGGGTGATCAGCCCCAGCATTTT. Protein: CASSLFAGGDQPQHF.